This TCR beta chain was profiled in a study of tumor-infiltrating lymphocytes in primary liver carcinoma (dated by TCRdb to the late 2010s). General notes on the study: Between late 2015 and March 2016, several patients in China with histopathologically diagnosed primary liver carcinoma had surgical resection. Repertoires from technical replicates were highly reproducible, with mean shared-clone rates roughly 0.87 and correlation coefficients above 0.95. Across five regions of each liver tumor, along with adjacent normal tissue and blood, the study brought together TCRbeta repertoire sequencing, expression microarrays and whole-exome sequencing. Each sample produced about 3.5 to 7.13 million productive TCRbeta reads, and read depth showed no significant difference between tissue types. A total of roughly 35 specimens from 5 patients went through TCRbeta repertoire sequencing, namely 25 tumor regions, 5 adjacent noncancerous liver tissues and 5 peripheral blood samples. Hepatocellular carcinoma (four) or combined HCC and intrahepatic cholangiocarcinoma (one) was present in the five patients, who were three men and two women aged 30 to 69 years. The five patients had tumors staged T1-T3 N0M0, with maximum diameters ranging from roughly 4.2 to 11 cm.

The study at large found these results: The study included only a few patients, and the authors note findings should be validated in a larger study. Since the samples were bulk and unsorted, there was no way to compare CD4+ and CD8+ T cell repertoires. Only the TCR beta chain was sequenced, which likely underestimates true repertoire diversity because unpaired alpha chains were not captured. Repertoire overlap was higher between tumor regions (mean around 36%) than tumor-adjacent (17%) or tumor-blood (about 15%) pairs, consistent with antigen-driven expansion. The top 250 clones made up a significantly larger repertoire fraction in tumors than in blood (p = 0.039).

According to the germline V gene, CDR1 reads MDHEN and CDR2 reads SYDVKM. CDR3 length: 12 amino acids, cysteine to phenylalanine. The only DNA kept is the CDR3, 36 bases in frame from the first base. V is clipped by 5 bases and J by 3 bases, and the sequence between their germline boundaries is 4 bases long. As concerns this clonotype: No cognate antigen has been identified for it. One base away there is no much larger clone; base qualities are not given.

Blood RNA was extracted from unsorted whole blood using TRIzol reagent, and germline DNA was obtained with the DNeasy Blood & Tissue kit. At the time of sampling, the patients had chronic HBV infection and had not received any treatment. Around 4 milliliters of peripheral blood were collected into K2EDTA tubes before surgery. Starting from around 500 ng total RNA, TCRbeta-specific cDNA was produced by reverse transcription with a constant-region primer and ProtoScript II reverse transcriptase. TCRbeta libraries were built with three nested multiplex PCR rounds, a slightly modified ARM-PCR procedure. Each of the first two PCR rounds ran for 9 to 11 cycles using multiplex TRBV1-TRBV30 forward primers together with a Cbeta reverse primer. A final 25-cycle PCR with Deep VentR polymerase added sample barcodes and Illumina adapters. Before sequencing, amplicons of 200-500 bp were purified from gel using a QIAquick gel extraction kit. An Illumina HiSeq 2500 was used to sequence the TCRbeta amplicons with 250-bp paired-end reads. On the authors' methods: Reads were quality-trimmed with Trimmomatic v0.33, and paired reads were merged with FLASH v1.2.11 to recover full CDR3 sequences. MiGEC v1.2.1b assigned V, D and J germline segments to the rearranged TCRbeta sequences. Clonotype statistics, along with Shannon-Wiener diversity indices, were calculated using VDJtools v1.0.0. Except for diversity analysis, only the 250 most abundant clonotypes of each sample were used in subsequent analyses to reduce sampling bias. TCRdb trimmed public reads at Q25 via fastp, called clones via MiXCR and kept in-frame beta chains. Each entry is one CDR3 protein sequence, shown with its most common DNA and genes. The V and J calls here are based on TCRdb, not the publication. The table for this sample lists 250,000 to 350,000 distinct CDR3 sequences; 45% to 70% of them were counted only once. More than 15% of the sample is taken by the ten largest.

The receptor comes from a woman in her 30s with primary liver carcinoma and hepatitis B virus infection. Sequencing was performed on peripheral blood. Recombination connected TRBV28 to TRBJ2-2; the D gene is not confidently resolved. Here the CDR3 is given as CASSRYTGELFF. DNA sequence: TGTGCCAGCAGTCGATACACCGGGGAGCTGTTTTTT.